These 7 T cell receptor beta chains originate from one sample sequenced in a study of T cells in women clearing cervical HPV infection. Profiled with immunoSEQ multiplex PCR; TCRdb holds only in-frame clones, not every one. Here the sample table reports around 40,000 clones. Sequenced input: blood buffy coat. The receptor set was obtained from a woman between 18 and 69 years old with a cervical HPV16 infection that either progressed to CIN3+ or cleared (not recorded which).

Notes on this clone: From the germline J gene comes the end of the CDR3, since the read stops 3 residues before it. This chain joins TRBV7-8 and TRBJ1-4, with 10 bases identical to TRBD1. The CDR3 covers 16 residues. CDR1 and CDR2 from the germline V gene are SGHVS and FQNEAQ. The trim removed 5 bases at V and 5 bases at J, leaving 8 bases unmatched. CDR3 bases read: TGTGCCAGCAGCGTAACTCCGGGACAGGGGAATGAAAAA. Its protein is CASSVTPGQGNEK. The whole CDR3 is CASSVTPGQGNEKLFF.

Details on this clone: The read gets to within 3 residues of the CDR3 end, and the germline J gene fills in the rest. The rearrangement links TRBV19 to TRBJ1-1; 8 bases match TRBD1. From germline, CDR1 is LNHDA and CDR2 SQIVND (reference sequence). Germline trimming cut 9 bases from V and 0 bases from J; bases unmatched to any gene: 6. The CDR3 runs 14 residues. CDR3 sequence: CASTRQGLNTEAFF. Partial CDR3 DNA: TGTGCCAGCACCCGACAGGGGCTGAACACTGAA.

On this clone itself: The CDR3 extends 3 residues past the end of the read, so its final part is completed from the germline J gene. The genes are TRBV5-1 and TRBJ1-1; 8 bases are a match to TRBD1. This CDR3 contains 13 residues. The V gene's germline CDR1 is SGHRS and CDR2 YFSETQ. V shed 3 bases and J 5 bases; nucleotides not matched to a gene: 3. This chain's CDR3 is CASSSTGVTEAFF. The sequenced CDR3 bases are TGCGCCAGCAGCTCGACAGGGGTAACTGAA.

CDR3 DNA (partial): TGTGCCAGTAGTAAAGCATCCACCAACTACAATGAG. As protein: CASSKASTNYNE. The complete CDR3 reads CASSKASTNYNEQFF. The chain has TRBV19 and TRBJ2-1; D is uncertain. The sequenced fragment ends 3 residues before the CDR3 boundary, so the rest is inferred from the germline J gene. The CDR3 is 15 amino acids. Deletions cut 4 bases from V and 3 bases from J, with 13 bases between. CDR1 and CDR2 (germline): LNHDA, SQIVND (reference sequence).

As for this clone: The read halts 3 residues ahead of the CDR3 end, with the missing end drawn from the germline J gene. The chain carries TRBV30 and TRBJ2-5; 10 nucleotides line up with TRBD2. The CDR3 extends over 16 amino acids. CDR1 and CDR2 (germline): GTSNPN, SVGIG (reference sequence). Trimming removed 2 bases from V and 5 bases from J; junction bases left unmatched: 11. The CDR3 DNA, read in part, is TGTGCCTGGAGTTCAAGAGCGGGAGGGCCGTTTGAGACC. Translated: CAWSSRAGGPFET. The CDR3 as a whole reads CAWSSRAGGPFETQYF.

In the case of this clone: The DNA ends 3 residues before the CDR3 does, and the rest of the CDR3 is filled in from the germline J gene. The genes are TRBV18 and TRBJ1-2, with D tentatively TRBD1 (5 bases). V was clipped by 6 bases and J by 4 bases, with 18 bases between them. The CDR3 has 15 amino acids. The V gene's germline CDR1 is KGHSH and CDR2 LQKENI. The covered CDR3 bases are TGTGCCAGCTCTCAAATCAGGGAACCCTCCTATGGC. It yields the protein CASSQIREPSYG. The complete CDR3 protein is CASSQIREPSYGYTF.

Concerning this clone: The read gets to within 3 residues of the CDR3 end, and the germline J gene fills in the rest. The rearrangement joins TRBV20-1 to TRBJ2-2; 7 bases match TRBD1. The J segment lost 2 bases and the V segment lost 6 bases, leaving 6 bases of the junction unmatched. This CDR3 is built from 14 residues. Germline CDR1 and CDR2: DFQATT and SNEGSKA (reference sequence). This chain's CDR3 is CSASRDSNTGELFF. CDR3 bases read: TGCAGTGCCAGCCGGGACAGCAACACCGGGGAG.